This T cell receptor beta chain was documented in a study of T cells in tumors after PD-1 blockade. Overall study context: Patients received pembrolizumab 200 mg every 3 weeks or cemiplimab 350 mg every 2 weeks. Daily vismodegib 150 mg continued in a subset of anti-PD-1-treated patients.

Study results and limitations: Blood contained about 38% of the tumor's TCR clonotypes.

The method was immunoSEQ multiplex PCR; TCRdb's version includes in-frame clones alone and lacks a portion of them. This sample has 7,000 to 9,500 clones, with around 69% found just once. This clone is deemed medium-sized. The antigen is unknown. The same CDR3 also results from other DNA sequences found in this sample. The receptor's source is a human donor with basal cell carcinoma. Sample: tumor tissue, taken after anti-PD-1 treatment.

The CDR3 DNA is TGTGCCAGCAGTTACTCGAAGACAGGGGCATACGAGCAGTACTTC. Translation gives CASSYSKTGAYEQYF. V gene TRBV6-2 or TRBV6-3 combines with J gene TRBJ2-7, with 8 bases aligning to TRBD1. Losses at the gene ends were 0 bases for V and 4 bases for J; bases not matched to a gene: 5. The CDR3 is made up of 15 amino acids. Germline V gives CDR1 MNHEY, CDR2 SVGEGT.